This T cell receptor (beta chain) came from a study of cytomegalovirus exposure and HLA in healthy donors (dated by TCRdb to about 2017). Looking at the study overall: A later analysis indicated that the 95 to 150 validation repertoires were generated on the platform also employed for the approximately 700 repertoires of the first cohort. The aim of the study was to test whether cataloging public T cell receptors could identify signatures of past pathogen exposure. Along with the approximately 700-subject first cohort, a separate validation cohort of around 120 different subjects was used. To predict cytomegalovirus infection status, the study combined high-throughput TCR immunosequencing, statistical association of individual TCRs with disease status, and machine learning.

What the work shows at the level of the full study, not this receptor alone: According to the authors, the approach could potentially be generalized to other disease states and immunological phenotypes. In the study, approximately 150 TCR beta chains were listed as associated with cytomegalovirus. A later analysis had no HLA typing for the validation cohort, so co-occurrence there was scored across all 130 or so repertoires. In a later analysis, TCRs clustered in the first cohort were found to also tend to co-occur in the 130 or so validation repertoires, with about 93% of cluster scores above 0. A few of the identified cytomegalovirus-associated TCR beta chains were confirmed in vitro to be specific for cytomegalovirus antigens. The classifier was reported to diagnose cytomegalovirus status with high specificity and sensitivity in both the original and validation cohorts. Across donors, most TCR sequences were observed very rarely, whereas some public TCRs were present in many individuals.

For this clone: The target of this receptor is not known. No quality values exist for individual bases; no much larger clone is one base distant.

According to the germline V gene, CDR1 reads MNHNS and CDR2 reads SASEGT. V is reduced by 5 bases and J by 4 bases, leaving a spacing of 15 bases between them. The CDR3, cysteine through phenylalanine, is 14 amino acids long. Solely the CDR3 DNA is kept, with 42 bases framed from the first base. The donors belonged to the validation cohort of over a hundred subjects, which was separate from the roughly 670-subject first cohort. The protocol used for the library was the immunoSEQ multiplex PCR assay. Processing in the source paper ran as follows. To diagnose cytomegalovirus status from the catalog of TCR beta chain sequences, a statistical classification framework was built. Here the immuneACCESS table is served through TCRdb, limited to in-frame sequences with V and J called. Missing clones are a known gap in these copies; in checked studies unresolved V genes cover under half, and the rest lacks a known reason. The D gene and trimming were derived from the DNA, and the V and J assignments and clone size from that table. A total of around 66,000 clones appear in this sample, around 97% of them only once. The leading ten clones occupy under 2% of the sample.

The source material was PBMCs. This TCR derives from a woman aged 18-29 years in good health and CMV-seropositive. The receptor chain draws on TRBV6-1 and TRBJ2-7; the D gene lacks a confident call. The DNA reads TGTGCCAGCAGTAAAGGACCGGGTGAGTACGAGCAGTACTTC. This yields the protein CASSKGPGEYEQYF.